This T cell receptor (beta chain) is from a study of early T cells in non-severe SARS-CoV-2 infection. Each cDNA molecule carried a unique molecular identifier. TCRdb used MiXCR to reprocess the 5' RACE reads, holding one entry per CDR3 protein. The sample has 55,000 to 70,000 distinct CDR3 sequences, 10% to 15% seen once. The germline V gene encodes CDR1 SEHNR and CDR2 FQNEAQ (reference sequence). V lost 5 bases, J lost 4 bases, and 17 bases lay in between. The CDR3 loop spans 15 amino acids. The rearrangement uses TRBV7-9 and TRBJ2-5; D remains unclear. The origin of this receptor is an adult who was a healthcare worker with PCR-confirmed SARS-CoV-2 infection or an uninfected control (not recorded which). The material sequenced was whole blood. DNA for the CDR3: TGTGCCAGCAGCCAAGTATGGGGTACCGGAGAGACCCAGTACTTC. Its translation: CASSQVWGTGETQYF.